This T cell receptor (beta chain) was recorded in a study of blood T cells in healthy people across ages. General study results and limits: The unknown donor CMV status may have confounded expanded clonotype changes. A strong correlation between TCR beta diversity and naive T cell percentage was seen.

V was shortened by 0 bases and J by 1 base, with 6 bases between the two germline ends. The CDR3 loop spans 14 amino acids. The germline CDR1 and CDR2 sequences are ENHRY and SYGVKD. A sample-barcoded 5' primer and a J-beta primer mix were used in a second PCR of roughly 7 to 12 cycles. TCRdb called the 5' RACE reads again in MiXCR, with one record for every CDR3 protein. The sample has 1.5 million to 1.9 million distinct CDR3 sequences, approximately 39% seen once; the top ten hold more than 4%. The donors, healthy Caucasians from Russia, were aged 6 to 90. PBMCs were isolated at a quantity of at least 6 million per sample. This clonotype has a count of ten or more. Its antigen is currently unknown.

Sequenced material: blood. The TCR sequence derives from a woman aged 18-30 years in good health. The rearrangement joins TRBV10-3 to TRBJ2-5; D is uncertain. For the CDR3, the DNA is TGTGCCATCAGTGAGTCTGACACCCAAGAGACCCAGTACTTC. This sequence encodes CAISESDTQETQYF.